The source of this T cell receptor (beta chain) is a study of blood T cell repertoires in COVID-19. On the study more broadly: Italy, Spain and the United States were the sources of the convalescent and acute COVID-19 samples.

Sequenced by immunoSEQ multiplex PCR; TCRdb stores in-frame clones only, minus some. Seen here are 120,000 or so clones, just under 90% observed once, and the top ten hold about 2%. The specimen was peripheral blood. This sequence originates from a woman in her fifties or sixties with acute or convalescent COVID-19.

CDR3 sequence (DNA): TGTGCCAGCAGTGCCGCAGGCCGAGAGACCCAGTACTTC. Its translation is CASSAAGRETQYF. The chain joins TRBV7-9 to TRBJ2-5; D is undetermined. The germline gives CDR1 SEHNR, CDR2 FQNEAQ (reference sequence). V lost 6 bases and J lost 4, with 12 bases in between. This CDR3 region has 13 residues.